The T cell receptor beta chain described here comes from a study of blood T cells in healthy people across ages. A second PCR, run for roughly 7 to 12 cycles, used a sample-barcoded 5' primer plus a J-beta primer mix. Using its own MiXCR run on the 5' RACE reads, TCRdb lists one record per CDR3 protein. Of about 1.4 million distinct CDR3 sequences detected, approximately 59% appear once; the ten largest clones hold under 8.5%. Germline V gene lookup returns CDR1 DFQATT and CDR2 SNEGSKA (reference sequence). This CDR3 region has 14 residues. V lost 6 bases and J 3 bases, leaving 12 bases between the germline ends.

This rearrangement joins TRBV20-1 to TRBJ2-6; D call uncertain. The TCR sequence derives from a man aged 18 to 35 in good health. Sequencing was performed on blood. CDR3 coding DNA: TGCAGTGCGTCCAGAATGGGTGGGGCCAACGTCCTGACTTTC. Translating gives CSASRMGGANVLTF.